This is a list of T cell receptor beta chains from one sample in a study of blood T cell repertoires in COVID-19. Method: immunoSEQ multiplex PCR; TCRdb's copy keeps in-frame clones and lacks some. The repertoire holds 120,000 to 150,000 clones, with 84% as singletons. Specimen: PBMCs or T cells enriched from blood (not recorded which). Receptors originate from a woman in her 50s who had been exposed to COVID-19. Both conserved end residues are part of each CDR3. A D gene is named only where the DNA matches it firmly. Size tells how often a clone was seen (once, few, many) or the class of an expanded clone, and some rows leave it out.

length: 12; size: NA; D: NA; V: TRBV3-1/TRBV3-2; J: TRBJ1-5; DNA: TGTGCCAGCAGCGTACAGAATCAGCCCCAGCATTTT; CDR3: CASSVQNQPQHF
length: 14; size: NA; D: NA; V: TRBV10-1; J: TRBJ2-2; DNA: TGCGCCAGCAGTGGAACAGGGAACACCGGGGAGCTGTTTTTT; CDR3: CASSGTGNTGELFF
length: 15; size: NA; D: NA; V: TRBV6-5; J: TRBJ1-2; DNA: TGTGCCAGCAGTTACTCGTTCGGGATAACGGGTGGCTACACCTTC; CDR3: CASSYSFGITGGYTF
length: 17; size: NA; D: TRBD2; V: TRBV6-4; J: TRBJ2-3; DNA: TGTGCCAGCAGTGCCCACCCGCGGGGGGGCGGCACAGATACGCAGTATTTT; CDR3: CASSAHPRGGGTDTQYF
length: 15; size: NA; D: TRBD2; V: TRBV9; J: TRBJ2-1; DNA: TGTGCCAGCAGCGGGGCTAGCGGGGTATACAATGAGCAGTTCTTC; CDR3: CASSGASGVYNEQFF
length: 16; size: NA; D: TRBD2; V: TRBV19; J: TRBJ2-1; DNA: TGTGCCAGTAACCCTGGGACTAGCGGGAGGGGGAATGAGCAGTTCTTC; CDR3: CASNPGTSGRGNEQFF
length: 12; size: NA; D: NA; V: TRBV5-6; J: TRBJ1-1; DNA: TGTGCCAGCAGCTTGCCCAGGCTTGAAGCTTTCTTT; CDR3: CASSLPRLEAFF
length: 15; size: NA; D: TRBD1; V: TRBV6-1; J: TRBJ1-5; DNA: TGTGCCAGCTCGCCTACAGGGGGACAAGGTCAGCCCCAGCATTTT; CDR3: CASSPTGGQGQPQHF
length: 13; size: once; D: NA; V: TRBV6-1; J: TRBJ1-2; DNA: TGTGCCAGCAGTGAATCACAGAGCTATGGCTACACCTTC; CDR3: CASSESQSYGYTF
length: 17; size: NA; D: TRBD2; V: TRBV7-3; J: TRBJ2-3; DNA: TGTGCCAGCAGCTCCGCTAGCGGGGGTTACATCACAGATACGCAGTATTTT; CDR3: CASSSASGGYITDTQYF
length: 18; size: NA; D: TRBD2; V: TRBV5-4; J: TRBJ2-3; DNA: TGTGCCAGCAGCCTCCCGGGACTAGCGGGGGTGTTGTCAGATACGCAGTATTTT; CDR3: CASSLPGLAGVLSDTQYF
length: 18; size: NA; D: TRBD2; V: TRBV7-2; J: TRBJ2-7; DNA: TGTGCCAGCAGCTTCCTGAGACTAGCGGGAGAGGTGGGCTACGAGCAGTACTTC; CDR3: CASSFLRLAGEVGYEQYF
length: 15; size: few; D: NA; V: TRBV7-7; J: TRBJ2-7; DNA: TGTGCTAGCAGCCCAGGGGTGGGACCCTCCTACGAGCAGTACTTC; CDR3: CASSPGVGPSYEQYF
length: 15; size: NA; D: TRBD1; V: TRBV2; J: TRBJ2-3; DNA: TGTGCCAGCAGTGGTAGACAGGGTCCGGTTGGTACGCAGTATTTT; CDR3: CASSGRQGPVGTQYF
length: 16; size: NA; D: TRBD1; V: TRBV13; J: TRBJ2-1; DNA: TGTGCCAGCAGCCCCGTACAGGGGAGCTCCTACAATGAGCAGTTCTTC; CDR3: CASSPVQGSSYNEQFF
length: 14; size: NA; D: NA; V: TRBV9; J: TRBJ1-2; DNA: TGTGCCAGCAGCCGCAACCTACAGCCGCATGGCTACACCTTT; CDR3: CASSRNLQPHGYTF
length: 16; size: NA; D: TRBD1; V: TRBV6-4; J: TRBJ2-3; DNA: TGTGCCAGCAGTGAGAGCGCGGACAGGGGAGCAGATACGCAGTATTTT; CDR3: CASSESADRGADTQYF
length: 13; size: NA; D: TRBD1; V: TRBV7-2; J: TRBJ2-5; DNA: TGTGCCAGCAGTTGGGACAGACAAGAGACCCAGTACTTC; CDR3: CASSWDRQETQYF
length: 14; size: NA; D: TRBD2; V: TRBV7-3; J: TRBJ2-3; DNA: TGTGCCAGCAGCTTAGCGGGGGGCACAGATACGCAGTATTTT; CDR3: CASSLAGGTDTQYF
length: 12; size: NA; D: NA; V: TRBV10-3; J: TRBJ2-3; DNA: TGTGCCATCAGTAGACTTACAGATACGCAGTATTTT; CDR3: CAISRLTDTQYF
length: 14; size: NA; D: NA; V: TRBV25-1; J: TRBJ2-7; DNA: TGTGCCAGCAGTGTATCCAGGGGTTCCTACGAGCAGTACTTC; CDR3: CASSVSRGSYEQYF
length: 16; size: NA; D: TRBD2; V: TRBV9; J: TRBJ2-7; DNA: TGTGCCAGCAGCGTAGGACCGGGACTAGCGGGCTACGAGCAGTACTTC; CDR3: CASSVGPGLAGYEQYF
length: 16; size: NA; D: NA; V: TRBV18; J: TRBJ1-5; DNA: TGTGCCAGCTCACCGTCGGCAGGGGTGGGCAATCAGCCCCAGCATTTT; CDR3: CASSPSAGVGNQPQHF
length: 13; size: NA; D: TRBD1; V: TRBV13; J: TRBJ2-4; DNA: TGTGCCAGCAGCTTCACAGGGGTCAACATTCAGTACTTC; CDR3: CASSFTGVNIQYF
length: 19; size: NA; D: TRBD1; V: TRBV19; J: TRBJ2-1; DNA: TGTGCCAGTACGGTCGGGACAGGGGTAAGCGGGAGCTCCTACAATGAGCAGTTCTTC; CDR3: CASTVGTGVSGSSYNEQFF